This is a list of T cell receptor beta chains from one sample in a study of glioma-infiltrating T cells after dendritic cell vaccination. Generated by immunoSEQ multiplex PCR, the TCRdb table keeps only in-frame clones and is missing some. The data hold about 30,000 clones, with roughly nine tenths observed a single time. This specimen was blood, taken before dendritic cell vaccination. Receptors originate from a human donor with glioblastoma. CDR3s include the opening cysteine and the closing phenylalanine or tryptophan. Each record gives: CDR3 protein, J gene, CDR3 length, V gene.

CASSPDRGNEQYF | TRBJ2-7 | 13 | TRBV18
CASTELYSNQPQHF | TRBJ1-5 | 14 | TRBV6-1
CASSELGQWGYTIYF | TRBJ1-3 | 15 | TRBV25-1
CASNTVPGYEQYF | TRBJ2-7 | 13 | TRBV5-4
CASSTTGVLGELFF | TRBJ2-2 | 14 | TRBV28
CASSLGIDAGETQYF | TRBJ2-5 | 15 | TRBV7-7
CASSQPGIPFTDTQYF | TRBJ2-3 | 16 | TRBV4-1
CASSGRDWNEQYF | TRBJ2-7 | 13 | TRBV2
CASSQESGRNYGYTF | TRBJ1-2 | 15 | TRBV14
CASSQLGATNEKLFF | TRBJ1-4 | 15 | TRBV6-5
CASSEARDATDTQYF | TRBJ2-3 | 15 | TRBV2
CASSLALAGTSYEQYF | TRBJ2-7 | 16 | TRBV5-1